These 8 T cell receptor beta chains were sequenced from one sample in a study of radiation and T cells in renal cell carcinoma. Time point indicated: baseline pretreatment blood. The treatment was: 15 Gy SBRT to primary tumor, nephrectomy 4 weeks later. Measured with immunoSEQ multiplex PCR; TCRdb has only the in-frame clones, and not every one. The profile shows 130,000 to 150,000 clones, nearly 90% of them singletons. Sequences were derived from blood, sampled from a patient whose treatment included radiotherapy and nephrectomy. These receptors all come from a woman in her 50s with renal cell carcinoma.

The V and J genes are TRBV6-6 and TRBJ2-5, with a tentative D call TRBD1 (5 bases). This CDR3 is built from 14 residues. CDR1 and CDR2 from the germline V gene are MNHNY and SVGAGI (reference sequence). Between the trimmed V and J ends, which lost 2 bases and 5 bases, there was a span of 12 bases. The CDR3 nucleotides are TGTGCCAGCAGTTACGGGGCTAGTTTGGAGACCCAGTACTTC. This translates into CASSYGASLETQYF.

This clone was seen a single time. This chain's CDR3 is CASSKTSGGGTDTQYF. As DNA, the CDR3 is TGTGCCAGCAGCAAAACTAGCGGGGGAGGCACAGATACGCAGTATTTT. The chain combines TRBV2 with TRBJ2-3; 11 nucleotides match TRBD2. Germline V gives CDR1 SNHLY, CDR2 FYNNEI. The CDR3 consists of 16 residues. The V and J ends lost 6 bases and 1 base, in that order; junction bases with no gene match: 6.

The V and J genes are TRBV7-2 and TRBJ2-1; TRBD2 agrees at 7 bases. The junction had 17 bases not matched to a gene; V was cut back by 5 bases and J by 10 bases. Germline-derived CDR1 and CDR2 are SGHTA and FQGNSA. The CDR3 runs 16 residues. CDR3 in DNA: TGTGCCAGCAGCCCTAGAGCCGGAGCGGGGAACCACGAGCAGTTCTTC. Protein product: CASSPRAGAGNHEQFF.

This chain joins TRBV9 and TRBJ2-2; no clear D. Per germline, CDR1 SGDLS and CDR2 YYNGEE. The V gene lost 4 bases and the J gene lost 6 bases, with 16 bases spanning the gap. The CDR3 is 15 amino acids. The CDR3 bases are TGTGCCAGCAGCCCCGGCCCCGGAATCTCCGGGGAGCTGTTTTTT. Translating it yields CASSPGPGISGELFF.

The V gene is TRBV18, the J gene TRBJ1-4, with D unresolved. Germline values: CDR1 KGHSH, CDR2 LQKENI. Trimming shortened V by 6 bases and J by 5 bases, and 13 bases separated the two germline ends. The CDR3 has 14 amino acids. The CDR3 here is CASSVGKANEKLFF. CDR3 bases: TGTGCCAGCTCGGTCGGGAAAGCCAATGAAAAACTGTTTTTT.

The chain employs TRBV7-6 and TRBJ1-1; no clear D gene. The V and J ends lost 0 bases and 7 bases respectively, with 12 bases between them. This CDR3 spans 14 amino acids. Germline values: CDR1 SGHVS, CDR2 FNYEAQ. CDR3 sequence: CASSLAPTGREAFF. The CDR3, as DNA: TGTGCCAGCAGCTTAGCCCCAACTGGTCGTGAAGCTTTCTTT.

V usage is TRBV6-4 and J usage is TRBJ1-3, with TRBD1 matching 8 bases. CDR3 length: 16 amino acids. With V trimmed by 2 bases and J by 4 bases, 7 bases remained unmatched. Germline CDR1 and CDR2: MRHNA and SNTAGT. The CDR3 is CASSDPCRGRGNTIYF. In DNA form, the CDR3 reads TGTGCCAGCAGTGACCCTTGCAGGGGGCGAGGAAACACCATATATTTT.

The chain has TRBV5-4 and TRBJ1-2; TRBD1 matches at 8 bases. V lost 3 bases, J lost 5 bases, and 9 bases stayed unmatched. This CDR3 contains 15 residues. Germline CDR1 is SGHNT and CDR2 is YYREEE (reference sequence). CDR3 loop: CASSSRQQGAYGYTF. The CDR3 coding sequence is TGTGCCAGCAGCTCAAGGCAGCAGGGGGCGTATGGCTACACCTTC.